This T cell receptor beta chain emerged from a study of T cells after yellow fever vaccination. For TCR, cDNA came from 5'RACE template switching, which added a universal primer site and UMIs. TCRdb passed the 5' RACE reads through MiXCR, listing each CDR3 protein once. Of 450,000 to 550,000 distinct CDR3 sequences listed, roughly a fifth are singletons. With V trimmed by 4 bases and J by 6 bases, 12 bases remained unmatched. Germline-derived CDR1 and CDR2 are SGHTA and FQGNSA. This CDR3 is built from 15 residues. The chain uses TRBV7-2 and TRBJ2-7, with 7 nucleotides matching TRBD2. The TCR originated in a man younger than 30 who received the YFV17D yellow fever vaccine. This sample comprised PBMCs, obtained approximately 22 days after the first yellow fever vaccination. The CDR3 is CASSWSGEVSREQYF. CDR3 DNA: TGTGCCAGCAGCTGGAGCGGGGAGGTTTCCCGCGAGCAGTACTTC.